The 19 T cell receptor beta chains below all came from one sample that was sequenced in a study of T cell responses to AZD1222 COVID-19 vaccine. Clones were read by immunoSEQ multiplex PCR, and TCRdb kept only the in-frame ones, dropping some. The sample records 25,000 to 30,000 clones, about 92% being singletons. Sequencing was performed on peripheral blood, taken 28 days after the second AZD1222 dose. The receptors come from an adult who received the AZD1222 COVID-19 vaccine.

The rearrangement uses TRBV4-1 and TRBJ2-2; D remains ambiguous. Germline CDR1 and CDR2: MGHRA and YSYEKL. The CDR3 length is 15 residues. The V end lost 0 bases, the J end lost 8 bases, and 13 bases lay between the germline ends. The CDR3 bases are TGCGCCAGCAGCCAAGATTTGATGAGGTCGGGGGAGCTGTTTTTT. Translating gives CASSQDLMRSGELFF.

This chain joins TRBV4-1 and TRBJ1-2, with D maybe TRBD1 (6 bases). The CDR3 loop spans 15 amino acids. CDR1 and CDR2 from the germline V gene are MGHRA and YSYEKL. Trimming shortened V by 5 bases and J by 6 bases, and 19 bases separated the two germline ends. The CDR3: CASSAPGQRVNGYTF. The CDR3 DNA reads as TGCGCCAGCAGCGCCCCCGGACAGAGGGTAAATGGCTACACCTTC.

This rearrangement joins TRBV5-1 to TRBJ1-1; TRBD1 is a possible D gene (6 bases). There are 14 residues in the CDR3. V lost 1 base and J 0 bases, leaving 7 bases between the germline ends. Germline values: CDR1 SGHRS, CDR2 YFSETQ. The CDR3 DNA reads as TGCGCCAGCAGCTTGACAGGGATGAACACTGAAGCTTTCTTT. As protein: CASSLTGMNTEAFF.

The chain employs TRBV5-4 and TRBJ2-3, with 9 bases lining up with TRBD2. Unmatched junction bases numbered 8, after V lost 1 base and J lost 2 bases. This CDR3 is 17 amino acids long. Germline assignment: CDR1 SGHNT and CDR2 YYREEE (reference sequence). Here the CDR3 reads CASSLYLAGGPTDTQYF. As DNA, the CDR3 is TGTGCCAGCAGCTTGTATCTGGCGGGAGGGCCCACAGATACGCAGTATTTT.

This clone was observed a single time. V and J are TRBV12-3 or TRBV12-4 and TRBJ1-6; no clear D. Between the trimmed V and J ends, which lost 6 bases and 10 bases, there was a span of 10 bases. The CDR3 is 12 residues long. CDR3 DNA sequence: TGTGCCAGCAGATGGGCCAGCTCACCCCTCCACTTT. This translates into CASRWASSPLHF.

This clone was counted only a few times. CDR3 sequence: CASSIGGTMNTEAFF. The DNA for the CDR3 is TGCGCCAGCAGCATAGGGGGTACAATGAACACTGAAGCTTTCTTT. This chain links TRBV4-1 with TRBJ1-1; a possible D gene is TRBD1 (6 bases). Germline CDR1 is MGHRA and CDR2 is YSYEKL. CDR3 length: 15 residues. V was cut by 5 bases and J by 0 bases, with 13 bases left in between.

The rearrangement links TRBV4-2 to TRBJ2-1, with 9 nucleotides matching TRBD2. Per germline, CDR1 LGHNA and CDR2 YNFKEQ. This CDR3 contains 15 residues. Trimming cost V 5 bases and J 5 bases; bases outside gene matches: 7. The CDR3 DNA sequence: TGTGCCAGCAGCGACGCGGGAGGGCCCGACAATGAGCAGTTCTTC. This sequence encodes CASSDAGGPDNEQFF.

The rearrangement uses TRBV7-2 and TRBJ2-3, with 7 positions matching TRBD2. V lost 8 bases and J lost 1; bases outside the gene matches: 6. Germline V gene sequence: CDR1 SGHTA, CDR2 FQGNSA. The length of the CDR3 is 14 residues. The CDR3 is CASRGRSGTDTQYF. Written as DNA, the CDR3 is TGTGCCAGCCGCGGGAGATCGGGCACAGATACGCAGTATTTT.

The chain couples TRBV19 to TRBJ2-7; 10 bases match TRBD2. The V and J ends lost 7 bases and 3 bases, in that order; junction bases with no gene match: 3. This CDR3 is 13 amino acids long. Per germline, CDR1 LNHDA and CDR2 SQIVND (reference sequence). CDR3 amino acids: CASTSGRSYEQYF. Here the CDR3 DNA reads TGTGCCAGTACTAGCGGGAGAAGCTACGAGCAGTACTTC.

The sample holds one count of this clone. The chain joins TRBV10-2 to TRBJ1-2; D is undetermined. With 6 bases removed from V and 1 base from J, the gap between germline ends came to 9 bases. The CDR3 consists of 13 residues. Germline V gene data show CDR1 as WSHSY and CDR2 as SAAADI. The CDR3 reads CASSMTNNYGYTF. The DNA for the CDR3 is TGCGCCAGCAGCATGACCAATAACTATGGCTACACCTTC.

The chain links TRBV6-4 to TRBJ2-1; 8 nucleotides match TRBD2. The CDR3 has 15 amino acids. CDR1 and CDR2 (germline): MRHNA, SNTAGT. The trim removed 4 bases at V and 4 bases at J, leaving 6 bases unmatched. Here the CDR3 reads CASSASTSAYNEQFF. CDR3 DNA sequence: TGTGCCAGCAGTGCCTCGACTAGCGCATACAATGAGCAGTTCTTC.

This clone was seen a single time. The gene calls are TRBV9 and TRBJ2-2; D is perhaps TRBD1 (6 bases). The CDR3 consists of 15 residues. The V gene's germline CDR1 is SGDLS and CDR2 YYNGEE. V gave up 3 bases and J gave up 3 bases, with 12 bases separating them. CDR3 DNA: TGTGCCAGCAGCGGTGGACAGACATACACCGGGGAGCTGTTTTTT. This sequence encodes CASSGGQTYTGELFF.

The chain links TRBV7-8 to TRBJ2-4; D unclear. Germline loops: CDR1 SGHVS, CDR2 FQNEAQ. The V gene lost 5 bases and the J gene lost 9 bases, with 11 bases spanning the gap. The CDR3 is made up of 12 amino acids. CDR3 sequence (DNA): TGTGCCAGCAGCCAACGGCAGAGCATTCAGTACTTC. This sequence encodes CASSQRQSIQYF.

This chain uses TRBV18 with TRBJ1-5; D is unresolved. The CDR3 spans 15 residues. V was shortened by 3 bases and J by 0 bases, with 9 bases between the two germline ends. Germline V gives CDR1 KGHSH, CDR2 LQKENI. The CDR3 DNA reads TGTGCCAGCTCACCGCCCAACTATAGCAATCAGCCCCAGCATTTT. Encoded protein: CASSPPNYSNQPQHF.

The rearrangement joins TRBV30 to TRBJ2-7; D gene ambiguous. Between the trimmed V and J ends, which lost 0 bases and 2 bases, there was a span of 11 bases. This CDR3 contains 14 residues. CDR1 is GTSNPN, CDR2 SVGIG, per germline (reference sequence). In DNA form, the CDR3 reads TGTGCCTGGAGTGTAGGCGGCTCAGCCTACGAGCAGTACTTC. It encodes CAWSVGGSAYEQYF.

The rearrangement links TRBV19 to TRBJ1-2, with a tentative D call TRBD1 (6 bases). Between the trimmed V and J ends, which lost 1 base and 3 bases, there was a span of 12 bases. The V gene's germline CDR1 is LNHDA and CDR2 SQIVND (reference sequence). The CDR3 has 15 amino acids. The CDR3 sequence is CASSIAPGAHYGYTF. The DNA for the CDR3 is TGTGCCAGTAGTATAGCCCCAGGGGCGCACTATGGCTACACCTTC. The full variable domain, with the rest looked up from reference TRBV19 and TRBJ1-2, is DGGITQSPKYLFRKEGQNVTLSCEQNLNHDAMYWYRQDPGQGLRLIYYSQIVNDFQKGDIAEGYSVSREKKESFPLTVTSAQKNPTAFYLCASSIAPGAHYGYTFGSGTRLTVV.

The chain joins TRBV7-9 to TRBJ1-1, with a weak D call TRBD1 (5 bases). The CDR3 has 16 amino acids. V lost 1 base and J lost 4, with 16 bases in between. Germline CDR1 and CDR2: SEHNR and FQNEAQ (reference sequence). For the CDR3, the DNA is TGTGCCAGCAGCTTAGTTTTTGCGGGGACGGGCACTGAAGCTTTCTTT. Translating gives CASSLVFAGTGTEAFF.

This chain uses TRBV5-6 with TRBJ2-7, with D possibly matching TRBD2 (7 bases). Germline CDR1 is SGHDT and CDR2 is YYEEEE. With 6 bases removed from V and 3 bases from J, the gap between germline ends came to 19 bases. The CDR3 loop spans 15 amino acids. CDR3 bases: TGTGCCAGCACCCCAGGGGCGGGGGCCGTCTACGAGCAGTACTTC. Protein product: CASTPGAGAVYEQYF. The complete variable domain, with remaining parts taken from reference TRBV5-6 and TRBJ2-7, reads DAGVTQSPTHLIKTRGQQVTLRCSPKSGHDTVSWYQQALGQGPQFIFQYYEEEERQRGNFPDRFSGHQFPNYSSELNVNALLLGDSALYLCASTPGAGAVYEQYFGPGTRLTVT.

The chain joins TRBV2 to TRBJ1-5; D unclear. From germline, CDR1 is SNHLY and CDR2 FYNNEI. V was shortened by 4 bases and J by 7 bases, with 17 bases between the two germline ends. This CDR3 comprises 15 residues. DNA for the CDR3: TGTGCCAGCAGTGGGTCGACAATTGCCTCCCAGCCCCAGCATTTT. Protein product: CASSGSTIASQPQHF.